These T cell receptor delta chains were read from a single sample in a study of gamma-delta chains in newborns, infants, children. TCRdb made new clone calls on the reads using CATT. Of some 10,000 delta-chain clones listed, around 8.2% are singletons. What was sequenced was blood. These receptors were taken from a child who was a newborn, infant or young child, either healthy, febrile or measles-vaccinated (not recorded which). CDR3s include the opening cysteine and the closing phenylalanine or tryptophan. The D gene is left open where the match is weak. Part of the rows lack a size; the others show once, few, many or a class for expanded clones.

clone size	V gene	J gene	D gene	CDR3 length	CDR3 DNA	CDR3 protein
few	TRDV2	TRDJ1	TRDD3	17	TGTGCCTGTGACGCCGTACTGGGGGATGCGTACACCGATAAACTCATCTTT	CACDAVLGDAYTDKLIF
NA	TRDV1	TRDJ1	TRDD3	21	TGTGCTCTTGGGGGATTGAGGCATCCTCTACAGCACTGGGGGTCGTCCGATAAACTCATCTTT	CALGGLRHPLQHWGSSDKLIF
few	TRDV2	TRDJ3	NA	19	TGTGCCTGTGACACCGTGGGGGTTCGAAGCTCCTGGGACACCCGACAGATGTTCTTC	CACDTVGVRSSWDTRQMFF
few	TRDV2	TRDJ1	TRDD3	16	TGTGCCTGTGACGGACTGGGGGGCCCTCACACCGATAAACTCATCTTT	CACDGLGGPHTDKLIF
NA	TRDV2	TRDJ2	TRDD3	17	TGTGCCTGTGACACCGTCGGGGATACCTTTGCGACAGCACAACTCTTCTTT	CACDTVGDTFATAQLFF
few	TRDV2	TRDJ3	TRDD3	18	TGTGCCTGTGACATACTGGGGGATAACTCCCGGGACACCCGACAGATGTTTTTC	CACDILGDNSRDTRQMFF
few	TRDV2	TRDJ1	TRDD3	14	TGTGCCTGTGACAAAGTACTGGGGGATGAGAAACTCATCTTT	CACDKVLGDEKLIF
few	TRDV1	TRDJ1	TRDD3	21	TGTGCTCTTGGGCTTTCCTTCGTCGTACTGGGGGATACGGGGTACACCGATAAACTCATCTTT	CALGLSFVVLGDTGYTDKLIF
few	TRDV2	TRDJ2	TRDD3	16	TGTGCCTGTGACACTCTGGGGGATACGCCGACAGCACAACTCTTCTTT	CACDTLGDTPTAQLFF
medium-sized	TRDV2	TRDJ1	TRDD3	18	TGTGCCTGTGACTCCTTACTGGGGGATACCCCGTACACCGATAAACTCATCTTT	CACDSLLGDTPYTDKLIF
few	TRDV2	TRDJ1	NA	17	TGTGCCTGTGACACACTCGGGGGCTCCGGGAACACCGATAAACTCATCTTT	CACDTLGGSGNTDKLIF
NA	TRDV1	TRDJ1	NA	28	TGTGCTCTTGGGGAACCCCGGGCCTTCCTACTCCGGGGGTACTGGGGGGATACCTTCCCTCGGTACACCGATAAACTCATCTTT	CALGEPRAFLLRGYWGDTFPRYTDKLIF
few	TRDV2	TRDJ3	TRDD3	19	TGCGCCTGTGACACCGTACTGGGGGATCCTTCCTGGGACACCCGACAGATGTTTTTC	CACDTVLGDPSWDTRQMFF
few	TRDV2	TRDJ3	TRDD3	21	TGTGCCTGTGACACCGCCGGACTGGGGGATACGCAGACCTGGGACACCCGTCAGATGTTTTTC	CACDTAGLGDTQTWDTRQMFF
few	TRDV2	TRDJ1	TRDD3	17	TGTGCCTGTGACCCTCTCGGGGATACGCGAAACACCGATAAGCTCATCTTT	CACDPLGDTRNTDKLIF
NA	TRDV2	TRDJ3	NA	18	TGTGCCTGTGACACCGTCCTTCCCAGCTCCTGGGACACCCGACAGATGTTTTTC	CACDTVLPSSWDTRQMFF
NA	TRDV2	TRDJ1	TRDD3	20	TGTGCCTGTGACACCGTCGCTGGAAGACTGGGGGACCCGGGAGACGATAAACTCATCTTT	CACDTVAGRLGDPGDDKLIF
few	TRDV2	TRDJ1	NA	20	TGTGCCTGTTCCCACCTACTTGCGGATACATACTTACCTTTGCACGATAAACTCATCTTT	CACSHLLADTYLPLHDKLIF
few	TRDV1	TRDJ1	TRDD3	24	TGTGCTCTTGGGGAACTGACCCCCAGTTTGGACAGACCCTTCCTATGGGGGATACGTAATAAACTCATCTTT	CALGELTPSLDRPFLWGIRNKLIF
once	TRDV1	TRDJ1	TRDD3	21	TGTGCTCTTGGGGAAATTGGTTCCTACCCTGTCTGGGGGATACTCCCCGATAAACTCATCTTT	CALGEIGSYPVWGILPDKLIF
few	TRDV2	TRDJ1	TRDD3	19	TGTGCCTGTGACACCAACCCTGGGGGATATAGGGGTAAGACCGATAAACTCATCTTT	CACDTNPGGYRGKTDKLIF
NA	TRDV1	TRDJ1	NA	20	TGTGCTCTTGGGGAACTCTATGCCGTGATGGGGGCAGTAAGGTCAGATAAACTCATCTTT	CALGELYAVMGAVRSDKLIF
few	TRDV1	TRDJ1	NA	19	TGTGCTCTTGGGGAACGGCCTACGGGGGGCTGCCCGCCCACCGATAAACTCATCTTT	CALGERPTGGCPPTDKLIF
NA	TRDV2	TRDJ1	TRDD3	21	TGTGCCTGTGATATCCTATCTCGGCGTACTGGGGGAATCAGCTACGGCGATAAACTCATCTTT	CACDILSRRTGGISYGDKLIF
few	TRDV2	TRDJ3	NA	17	TGTGCCTGTGACAAGTGGGGGCCTTCCTGGGACACCCGACAGATGTTTTTC	CACDKWGPSWDTRQMFF
NA	TRDV2	TRDJ3	TRDD3	23	TGTGCCTGTGACACCGTCGTCAGGCCTGGGGGATACTTAGAGTCCTGGGACACCCGACAGATGTTTTTC	CACDTVVRPGGYLESWDTRQMFF
NA	TRDV2	TRDJ1	TRDD3	18	TGTGCCTGTGACACCGTTCCTGGGGGATACCCGTACACCGATAAACTCATCTTT	CACDTVPGGYPYTDKLIF
NA	TRDV2	TRDJ2	TRDD3	17	TGTGCCTGTGACGTACTGGGGGATACGGGTTTGACAGCACAACTCTTCTTT	CACDVLGDTGLTAQLFF
few	TRAV29/DV5	TRDJ3	NA	20	TGTGCAGCAAGCGCGAACACGGGGGGACCCAGCTCCTGGGACACCCGACAGATGTTTTTC	CAASANTGGPSSWDTRQMFF
NA	TRDV2	TRDJ1	TRDD3	16	TGTGCCTGTGACACCGTCGTACCGGGGGATACCGATAAACTCATCTTT	CACDTVVPGDTDKLIF
medium-sized	TRDV2	TRDJ3	TRDD3	18	TGTGCCTGTGACACCGGGGGATACGGGTCCTGGGACACCCGACAGATGTTTTTC	CACDTGGYGSWDTRQMFF
few	TRDV2	TRDJ1	NA	15	TGTGCCTGTGACAGGGTGGGGGCTATCACCGATAAACTCATCTTT	CACDRVGAITDKLIF
few	TRDV1	TRDJ1	NA	15	TGTGCTCTTGGGGCCTGTGAGGGCCACACCGATAAACTCATCTTT	CALGACEGHTDKLIF
few	TRDV1	TRDJ1	TRDD3	21	TGTGCTCTTGGGGAACACCTCCCGAAGCCTGGGGGACCTTCTTACACCGATAAACTCATCTTT	CALGEHLPKPGGPSYTDKLIF
NA	TRDV2	TRDJ2	TRDD3	17	TGTGCCTGTGACACCCTCGTACTGGGGGATAGTGCCCCACAACCCTTCTTT	CACDTLVLGDSAPQPFF
few	TRDV2	TRDJ3	TRDD3	19	TGTGCCTGTGACAATACTGGGGGATACGCGTCCTGGGACACCCGACAGATGTTTTTC	CACDNTGGYASWDTRQMFF
few	TRDV2	TRDJ1	NA	16	TGTGCCTGTGACACCGTGGAGAGGTGGGGAACCAATAAACTCATCTTT	CACDTVERWGTNKLIF
few	TRDV2	TRDJ3	NA	17	TGTGCCTGTGACACCGTGGGGGCCGGCCGGGTCACCCGACAGATGTTTTTC	CACDTVGAGRVTRQMFF
NA	TRDV2	TRDJ2	NA	15	TGTGCCTGTGACACCTTGGGGACTTTGACAGCACAACTCTTCTTT	CACDTLGTLTAQLFF